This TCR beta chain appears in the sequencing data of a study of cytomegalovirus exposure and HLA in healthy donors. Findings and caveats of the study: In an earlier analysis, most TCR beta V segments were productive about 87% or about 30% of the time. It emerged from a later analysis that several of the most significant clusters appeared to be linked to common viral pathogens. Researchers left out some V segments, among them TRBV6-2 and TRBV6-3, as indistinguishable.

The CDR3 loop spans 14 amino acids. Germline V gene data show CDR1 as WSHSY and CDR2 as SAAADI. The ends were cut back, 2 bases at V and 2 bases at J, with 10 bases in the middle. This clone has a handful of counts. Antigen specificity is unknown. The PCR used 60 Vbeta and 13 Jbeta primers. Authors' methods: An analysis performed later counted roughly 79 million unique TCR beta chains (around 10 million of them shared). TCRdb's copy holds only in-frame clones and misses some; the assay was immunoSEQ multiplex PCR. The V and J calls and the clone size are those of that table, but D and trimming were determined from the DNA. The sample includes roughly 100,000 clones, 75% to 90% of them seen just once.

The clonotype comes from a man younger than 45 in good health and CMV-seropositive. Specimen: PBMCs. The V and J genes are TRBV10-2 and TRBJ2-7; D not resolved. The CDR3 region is CASSEAGNPYEQYF. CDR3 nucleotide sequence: TGCGCCAGCAGTGAGGCAGGAAACCCCTACGAGCAGTACTTC.